This TCR beta chain was recorded in a study of breast tumors, draining lymph nodes, adjacent tissues. Study-wide results and limits: Compared with lymph nodes, tumors were less diverse; compared with nontumor tissue, more.

Trimming removed 2 bases at V and 8 bases at J, with 10 bases between. Germline V gene data show CDR1 as MDHEN and CDR2 as SYDVKM. This CDR3 comprises 13 residues. TCRdb ran MiXCR on the multiplex PCR reads and lists one entry per CDR3 protein. The sample has about 11,000 distinct CDR3 sequences, 30% to 45% seen once. About this clonotype itself: Its target is not known. A read error may explain this, as a much larger clone is one base away.

Sequenced input: breast tumor tissue. This receptor was obtained from a female donor with breast cancer. Some clones in this sample may be carry-over from other donors' samples. The rearrangement joins TRBV28 to TRBJ2-1, with no clear D. CDR3 region: CASSLGSLDEQFF. In DNA form, the CDR3 reads TGTGCCAGCAGTTTAGGTAGTCTCGATGAGCAGTTCTTC.